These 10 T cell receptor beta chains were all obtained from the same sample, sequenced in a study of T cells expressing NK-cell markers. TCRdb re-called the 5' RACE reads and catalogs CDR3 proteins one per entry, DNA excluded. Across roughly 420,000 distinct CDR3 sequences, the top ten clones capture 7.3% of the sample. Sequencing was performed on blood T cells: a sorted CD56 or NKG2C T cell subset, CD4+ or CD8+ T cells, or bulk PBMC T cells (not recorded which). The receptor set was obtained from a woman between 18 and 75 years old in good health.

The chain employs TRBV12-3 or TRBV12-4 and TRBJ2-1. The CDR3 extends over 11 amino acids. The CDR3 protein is CASRETDQQFF.

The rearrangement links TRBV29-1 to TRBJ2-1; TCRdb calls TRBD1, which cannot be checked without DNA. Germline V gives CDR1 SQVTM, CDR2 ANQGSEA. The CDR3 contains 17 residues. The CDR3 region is CSVEALSRTGVYNEQFF.

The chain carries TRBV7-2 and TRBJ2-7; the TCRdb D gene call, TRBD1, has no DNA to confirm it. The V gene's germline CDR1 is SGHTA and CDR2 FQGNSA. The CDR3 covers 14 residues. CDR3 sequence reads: CASSPRGISHEQYF.

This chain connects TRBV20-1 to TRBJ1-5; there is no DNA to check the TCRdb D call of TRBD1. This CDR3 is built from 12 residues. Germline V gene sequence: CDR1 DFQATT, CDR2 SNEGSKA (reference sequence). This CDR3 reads CSAQGGNQPQHF.

The CDR3 reads CASSTDRFEAFF. This rearrangement joins TRBV5-1 to TRBJ1-1. The CDR3 covers 12 residues. CDR1 and CDR2 from the germline V gene are SGHRS and YFSETQ.

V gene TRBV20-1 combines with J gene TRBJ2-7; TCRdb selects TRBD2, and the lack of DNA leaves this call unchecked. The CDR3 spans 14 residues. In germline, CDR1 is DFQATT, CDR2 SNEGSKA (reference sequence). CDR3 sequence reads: CSALLLAGEYEQYF.

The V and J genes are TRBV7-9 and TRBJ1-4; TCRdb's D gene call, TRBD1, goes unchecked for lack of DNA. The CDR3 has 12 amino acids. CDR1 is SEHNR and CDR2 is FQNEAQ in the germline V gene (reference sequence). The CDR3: CASSPLSEKLFF.

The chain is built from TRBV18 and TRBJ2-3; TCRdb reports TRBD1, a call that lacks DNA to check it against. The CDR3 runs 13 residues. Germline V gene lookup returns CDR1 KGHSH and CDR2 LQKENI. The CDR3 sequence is CASSPSSPDTQYF. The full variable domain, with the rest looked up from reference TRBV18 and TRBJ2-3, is NAGVMQNPRHLVRRRGQEARLRCSPMKGHSHVYWYRQLPEEGLKFMVYLQKENIIDESGMPKERFSAEFPKEGPSILRIQQVVRGDSAAYFCASSPSSPDTQYFGPGTRLTVL.

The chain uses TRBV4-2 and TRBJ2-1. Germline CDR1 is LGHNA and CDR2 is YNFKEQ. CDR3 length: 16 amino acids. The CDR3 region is CASSQGAGLSYNEQFF.

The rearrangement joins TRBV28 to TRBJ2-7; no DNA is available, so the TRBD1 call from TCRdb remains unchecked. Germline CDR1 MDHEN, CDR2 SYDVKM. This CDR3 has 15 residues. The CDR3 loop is CASSLTWTGEGEQYF.